The clone carrying this TCR beta chain was detected ten times or more. Its antigen is not known. The diagnoses drew upon clinical symptoms, serum thyroxine and TRAb, thyroid ultrasound and orbital computed tomography. This sample is part of a study of T cells in Graves' hyperthyroidism and ophthalmopathy. Study overall: Peripheral blood was drawn at first diagnosis, prior to all treatment.

It was RNA transcripts that yielded the amplified TCR beta CDR3 regions. Primed by the HTBI set, a first-round RT-PCR was run on the TCR CDR3. TCRdb reprocessed the multiplex PCR reads via MiXCR and lists one record per CDR3 protein. The sample has about 640,000 distinct CDR3 sequences; more than 20% are singletons. The V and J ends lost 6 bases and 9 bases, in that order; junction bases with no gene match: 9. This CDR3 has 15 residues. Germline values: CDR1 SGHAT, CDR2 FQNNGV. Study-level results: Most thyroid-expanded clonotypes above 0.001 were also found in blood. With a median lead of 6.5 months before onset, the model predicted ophthalmopathy.

The sequence was collected from a man younger than 40 with Graves' ophthalmopathy. The chain recombines TRBV11-2 with TRBJ2-1, with TRBD2 matching over 12 bases. The sample was blood. DNA of the CDR3: TGTGCCAGCAGACGGCCTCTAGCGGGAGGGGGTGAGCAGTTCTTC. The encoded protein is CASRRPLAGGGEQFF.